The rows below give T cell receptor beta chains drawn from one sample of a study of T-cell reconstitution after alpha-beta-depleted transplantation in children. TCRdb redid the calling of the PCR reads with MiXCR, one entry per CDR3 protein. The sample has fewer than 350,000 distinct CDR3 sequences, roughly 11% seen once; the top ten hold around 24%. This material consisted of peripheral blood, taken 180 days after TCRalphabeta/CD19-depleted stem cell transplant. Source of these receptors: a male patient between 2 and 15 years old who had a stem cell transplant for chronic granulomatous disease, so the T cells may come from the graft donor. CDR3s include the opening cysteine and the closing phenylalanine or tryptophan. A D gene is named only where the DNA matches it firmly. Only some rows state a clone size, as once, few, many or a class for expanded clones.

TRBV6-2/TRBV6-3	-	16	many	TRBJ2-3	TGTGCCAGCAGTTACGGGAGCGGATACTCTCATTATACGCAGTATTTT	CASSYGSGYSHYTQYF
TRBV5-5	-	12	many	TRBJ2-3	TGTGCCAGCTCACCCATCACAGATACGCAGTATTTT	CASSPITDTQYF
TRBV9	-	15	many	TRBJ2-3	TGTGCCAGCAGCGTAAGGGGGAGTTACACAGATACGCAGTATTTT	CASSVRGSYTDTQYF
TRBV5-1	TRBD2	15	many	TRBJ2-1	TGCGCCAGCACCACGGCCGGGACTAGCGGGAGGGGGCAGTTCTTC	CASTTAGTSGRGQFF
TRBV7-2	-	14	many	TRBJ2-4	TGTGCCAGCAGCTTAGAGTGGGGGAGGAACATTCAGTACTTC	CASSLEWGRNIQYF
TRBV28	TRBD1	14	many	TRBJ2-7	TGTGCCAGCAGTTCTAGACAGGGTAGCCACGAGCAGTACTTC	CASSSRQGSHEQYF
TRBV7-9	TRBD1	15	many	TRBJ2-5	TGTGCCAGCAGCTTAGCGTTAGGGGGCGCAGAGACCCAGTACTTC	CASSLALGGAETQYF
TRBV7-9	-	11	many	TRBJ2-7	TGTGCCAGCAGCACAACGCACGAGCAGTACTTC	CASSTTHEQYF
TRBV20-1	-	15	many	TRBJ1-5	TGCAGTGCTATACTCCGACCGGGCGGCAATCAGCCCCAGCATTTT	CSAILRPGGNQPQHF
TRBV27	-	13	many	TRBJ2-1	TGTGCCAGCAGTTTTGGAGGAAACAATGAGCAGTTCTTC	CASSFGGNNEQFF
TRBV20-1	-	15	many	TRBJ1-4	TGCAGTGCTGGGGGGGGCTCTGCAACTAATGAAAAACTGTTTTTT	CSAGGGSATNEKLFF
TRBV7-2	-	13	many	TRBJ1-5	TGTGCCAGCTCCGTCAGCAGCAATCAGCCCCAGCATTTT	CASSVSSNQPQHF
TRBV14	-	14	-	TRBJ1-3	TGTGCCAGCAGCCGCCAATTCTCTGGAAACACCATATATTTT	CASSRQFSGNTIYF
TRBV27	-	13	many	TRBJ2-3	TGTGCCAGCAGCACGCGACTGGGAGATACGCAGTATTTT	CASSTRLGDTQYF
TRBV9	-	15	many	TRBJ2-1	TGTGCCAGCAGCGTGGAGGGAACAATCTACAATGAGCAGTTCTTC	CASSVEGTIYNEQFF
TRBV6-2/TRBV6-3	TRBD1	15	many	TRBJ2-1	TGTGCCAGCAGTGGCTTGGGGACAGCTGACAATGAGCAGTTCTTC	CASSGLGTADNEQFF
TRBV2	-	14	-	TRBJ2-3	TGTGCCAGCAGTGGCCAAGGCCGGGTTGATACGCAGTATTTT	CASSGQGRVDTQYF
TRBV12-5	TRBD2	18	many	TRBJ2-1	TGTGCTAGTGGTTTGGTGAATAAGGGGACTAGAACCTACAATGAGCAGTTCTTC	CASGLVNKGTRTYNEQFF
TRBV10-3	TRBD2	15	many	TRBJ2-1	TGTGCCATCAGTTTGACTAGCGGGTCTAACAATGAGCAGTTCTTC	CAISLTSGSNNEQFF
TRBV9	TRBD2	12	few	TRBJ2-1	TGTGCCAGCAGCCCGGGGGGGCATGAGCAGTTCTTC	CASSPGGHEQFF
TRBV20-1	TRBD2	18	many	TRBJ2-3	TGCAGTGCTAGTAGGGCGGGAGGATTGGTTTGGGTCACAGATACGCAGTATTTT	CSASRAGGLVWVTDTQYF
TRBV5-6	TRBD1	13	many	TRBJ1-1	TGTGCCAGCAGAGGTACAGGGGGCGCTGAAGCTTTCTTT	CASRGTGGAEAFF
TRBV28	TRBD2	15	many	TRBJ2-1	TGTGCCAGCAGTCGTCCGACTAGCGGCAACAATGAGCAGTTCTTC	CASSRPTSGNNEQFF
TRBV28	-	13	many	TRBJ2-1	TGTGCCAGCAGTTTACCCTCCGACAATGAGCAGTTCTTC	CASSLPSDNEQFF
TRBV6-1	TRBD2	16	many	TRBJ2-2	TGTGCCAGCAGTCGACTAGCGGGAGGGTCCACCGGGGAGCTGTTTTTT	CASSRLAGGSTGELFF
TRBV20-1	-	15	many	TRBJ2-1	TGCAGTGCTAGAGCCCGGACGGAATCCTACAATGAGCAGTTCTTC	CSARARTESYNEQFF
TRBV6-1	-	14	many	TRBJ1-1	TGTGCCAGCAGGCGACGGACGGAGAACACTGAAGCTTTCTTT	CASRRRTENTEAFF
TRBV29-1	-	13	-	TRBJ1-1	TGCAGCGTGCGAGTCGGGGGCGCGGCTGAAGCTTTCTTT	CSVRVGGAAEAFF
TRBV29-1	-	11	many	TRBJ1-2	TGCAGCGTTCAAGAAGGTGGAGGCTACACCTTC	CSVQEGGGYTF
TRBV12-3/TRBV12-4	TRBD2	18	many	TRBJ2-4	TGTGCCAGCAGTTTAGGGACTAGCGGAATCTTAGCCAAAAACATTCAGTACTTC	CASSLGTSGILAKNIQYF
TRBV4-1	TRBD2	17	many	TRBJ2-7	TGCGCCAGCAGCCAACTTAGGACTAGCGGGAGTTTGGGCGAGCAGTACTTC	CASSQLRTSGSLGEQYF
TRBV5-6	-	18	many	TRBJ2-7	TGTGCCAGCAGCTTGATGGGGGGCGCGAACTTACAGAGCTACGAGCAGTACTTC	CASSLMGGANLQSYEQYF
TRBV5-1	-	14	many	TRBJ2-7	TGCGCCAGCAGCATTCCGGGACAAGTCTACGAGCAGTACTTC	CASSIPGQVYEQYF
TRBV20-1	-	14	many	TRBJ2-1	TGCAGTGCCAGCGTCTTTAGCGCGCTCAATGAGCAGTTCTTC	CSASVFSALNEQFF
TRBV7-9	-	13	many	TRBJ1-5	TGTGCCAGCAGCCAAACCAAGAATCAGCCCCAGCATTTT	CASSQTKNQPQHF
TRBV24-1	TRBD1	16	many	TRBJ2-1	TGTGCCACCAGTGATTTGCAGGGGACAGGGAAAGATGAGCAGTTCTTC	CATSDLQGTGKDEQFF